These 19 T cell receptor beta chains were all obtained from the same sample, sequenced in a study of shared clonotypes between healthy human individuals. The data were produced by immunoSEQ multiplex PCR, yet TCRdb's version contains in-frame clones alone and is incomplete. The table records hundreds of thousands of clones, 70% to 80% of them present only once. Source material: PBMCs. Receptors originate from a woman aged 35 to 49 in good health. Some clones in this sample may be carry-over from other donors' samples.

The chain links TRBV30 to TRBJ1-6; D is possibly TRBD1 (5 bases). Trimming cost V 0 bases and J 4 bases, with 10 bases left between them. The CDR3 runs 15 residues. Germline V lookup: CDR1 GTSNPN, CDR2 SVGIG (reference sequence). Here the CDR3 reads CAWSVGAGYNSPLHF. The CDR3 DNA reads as TGTGCCTGGAGTGTAGGGGCGGGATATAATTCACCCCTCCACTTT.

CDR3 loop: CASSLAGPSYNEQFF. As DNA, the CDR3 is TGTGCCAGTAGCCTAGCGGGACCCTCCTACAATGAGCAGTTCTTC. This chain joins TRBV19 and TRBJ2-1, with TRBD2 matching 9 bases. Looked up from germline, CDR1 is LNHDA and CDR2 is SQIVND (reference sequence). With 6 bases clipped from V and 0 bases from J, the junction kept 3 bases outside the gene matches. This CDR3 has 15 amino acids.

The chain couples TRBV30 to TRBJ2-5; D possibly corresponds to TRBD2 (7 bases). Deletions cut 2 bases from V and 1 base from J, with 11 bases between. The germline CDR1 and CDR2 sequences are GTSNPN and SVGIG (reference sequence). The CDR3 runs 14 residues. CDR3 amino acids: CAWSKGGGQETQYF. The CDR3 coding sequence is TGTGCCTGGAGTAAGGGGGGGGGCCAAGAGACCCAGTACTTC.

DNA for the CDR3: TGTGCCAGCAGTTATGATGGGGCGCCTTCCAATCAGCCCCAGCATTTT. It yields the protein CASSYDGAPSNQPQHF. The chain recombines TRBV6-6 with TRBJ1-5; weak D call: TRBD1 (5 bases). Germline assignment: CDR1 MNHNY and CDR2 SVGAGI (reference sequence). This CDR3 region has 16 residues. V lost 3 bases and J lost 3, with 15 bases in between.

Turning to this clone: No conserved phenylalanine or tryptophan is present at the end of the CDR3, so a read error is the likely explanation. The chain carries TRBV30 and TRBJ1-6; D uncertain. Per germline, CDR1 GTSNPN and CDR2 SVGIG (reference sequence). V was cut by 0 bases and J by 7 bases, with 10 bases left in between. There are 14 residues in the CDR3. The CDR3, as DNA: TGTGCCTGGAGTGTCATAAACGGGAATTCACCCCTCCACCTT. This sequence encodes CAWSVINGNSPLHL.

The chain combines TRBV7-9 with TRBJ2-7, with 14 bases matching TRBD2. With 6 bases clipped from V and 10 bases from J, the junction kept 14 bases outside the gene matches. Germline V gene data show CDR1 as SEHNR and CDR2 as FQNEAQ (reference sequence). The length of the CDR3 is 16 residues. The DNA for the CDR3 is TGTGCCAGCAGTCGTTCCGGGACTAGCGGGAGTACCGAACAGTACTTC. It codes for CASSRSGTSGSTEQYF.

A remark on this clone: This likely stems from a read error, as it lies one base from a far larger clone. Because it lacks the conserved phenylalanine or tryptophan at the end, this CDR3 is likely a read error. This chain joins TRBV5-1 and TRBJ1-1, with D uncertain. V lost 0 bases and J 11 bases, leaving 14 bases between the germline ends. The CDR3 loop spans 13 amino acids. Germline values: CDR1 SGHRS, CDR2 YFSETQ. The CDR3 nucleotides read TGCGCCAGCAGCTTGGACAGAGGGAATGCGGCTTTCCTT. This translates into CASSLDRGNAAFL.

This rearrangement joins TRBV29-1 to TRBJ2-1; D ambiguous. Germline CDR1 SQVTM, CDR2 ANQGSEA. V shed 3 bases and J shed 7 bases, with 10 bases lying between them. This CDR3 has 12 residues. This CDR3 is CSVEVFGNEQFF. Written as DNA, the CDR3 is TGCAGCGTTGAGGTTTTTGGGAATGAGCAGTTCTTC.

The chain's CDR3 is CASSPRQTTDTQYF. CDR3 coding DNA: TGTGCCAGCTCACCACGACAGACCACAGATACGCAGTATTTT. The rearrangement joins TRBV18 to TRBJ2-3; weak D call: TRBD1 (5 bases). Germline CDR1 and CDR2: KGHSH and LQKENI. V was clipped by 1 base and J by 2 bases, with 7 bases between them. This CDR3 has 14 amino acids.

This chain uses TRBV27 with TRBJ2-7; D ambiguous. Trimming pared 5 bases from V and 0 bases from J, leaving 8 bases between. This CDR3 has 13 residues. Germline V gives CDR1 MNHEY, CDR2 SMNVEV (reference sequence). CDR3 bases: TGTGCCAGCAGTCACACGTACTCCTACGAGCAGTACTTC. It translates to CASSHTYSYEQYF.

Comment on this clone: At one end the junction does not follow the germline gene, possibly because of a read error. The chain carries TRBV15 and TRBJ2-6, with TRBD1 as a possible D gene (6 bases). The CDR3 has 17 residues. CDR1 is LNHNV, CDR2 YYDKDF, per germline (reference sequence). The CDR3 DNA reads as TGTGCCACCAGCAGAGAAGGGCAGGGGTCCGGGGCCAACGTCCTGGCTTTC. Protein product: CATSREGQGSGANVLAF.

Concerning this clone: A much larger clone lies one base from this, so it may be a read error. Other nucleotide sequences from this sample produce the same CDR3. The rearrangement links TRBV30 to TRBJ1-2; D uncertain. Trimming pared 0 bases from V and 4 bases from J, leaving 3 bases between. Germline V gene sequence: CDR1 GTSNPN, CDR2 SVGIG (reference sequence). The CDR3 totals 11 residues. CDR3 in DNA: TGTGCCTGGAGTGTGGCCTATGGCTACACCTTC. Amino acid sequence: CAWSVAYGYTF.

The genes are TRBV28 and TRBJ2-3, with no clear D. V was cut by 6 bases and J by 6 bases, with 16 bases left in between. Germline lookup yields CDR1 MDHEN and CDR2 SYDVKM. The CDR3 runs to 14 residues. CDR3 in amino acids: CASRPESLRDTQYF. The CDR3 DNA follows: TGTGCCAGCAGACCCGAGAGCCTCAGGGATACGCAGTATTTT.

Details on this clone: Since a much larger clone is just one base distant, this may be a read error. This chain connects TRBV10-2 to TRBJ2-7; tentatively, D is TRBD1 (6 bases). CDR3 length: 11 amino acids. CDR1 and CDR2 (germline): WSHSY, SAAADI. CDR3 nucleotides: TGCGCCAGCAGTGAGGGGGGCGAGCAGTGCTTC. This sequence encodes CASSEGGEQCF.

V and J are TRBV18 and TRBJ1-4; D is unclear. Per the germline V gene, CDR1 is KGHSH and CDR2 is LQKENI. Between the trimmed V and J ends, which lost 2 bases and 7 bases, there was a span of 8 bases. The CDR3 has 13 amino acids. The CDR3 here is CASSPTLGEKLFF. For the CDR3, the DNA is TGTGCCAGCTCACCAACGTTAGGTGAAAAACTGTTTTTT. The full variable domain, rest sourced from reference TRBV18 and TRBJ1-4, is NAGVMQNPRHLVRRRGQEARLRCSPMKGHSHVYWYRQLPEEGLKFMVYLQKENIIDESGMPKERFSAEFPKEGPSILRIQQVVRGDSAAYFCASSPTLGEKLFFGSGTQLSVL.

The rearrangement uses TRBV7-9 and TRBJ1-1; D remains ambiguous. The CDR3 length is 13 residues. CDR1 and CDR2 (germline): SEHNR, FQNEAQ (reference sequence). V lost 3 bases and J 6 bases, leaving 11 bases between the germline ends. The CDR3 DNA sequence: TGTGCCAGCAGCTTTTCTGGGCGGCCTGAAGCTTTCTTT. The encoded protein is CASSFSGRPEAFF.

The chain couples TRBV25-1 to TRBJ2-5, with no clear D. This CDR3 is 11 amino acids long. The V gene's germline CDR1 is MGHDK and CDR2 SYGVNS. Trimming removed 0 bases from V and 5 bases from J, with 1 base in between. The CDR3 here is CASSEYETQYF. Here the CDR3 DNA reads TGTGCCAGCAGTGAATACGAGACCCAGTACTTC.

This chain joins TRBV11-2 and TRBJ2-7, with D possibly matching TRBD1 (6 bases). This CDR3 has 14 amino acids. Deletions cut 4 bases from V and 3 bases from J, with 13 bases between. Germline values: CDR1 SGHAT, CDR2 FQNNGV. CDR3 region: CASSSGTLIYEQYF. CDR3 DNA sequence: TGTGCCAGCAGCTCCGGGACACTGATCTACGAGCAGTACTTC.

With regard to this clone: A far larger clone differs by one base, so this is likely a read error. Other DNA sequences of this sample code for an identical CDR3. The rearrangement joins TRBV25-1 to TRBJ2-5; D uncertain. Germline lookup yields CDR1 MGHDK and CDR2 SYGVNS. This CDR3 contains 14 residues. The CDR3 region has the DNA TGCGCCAGCAGTGATTTTAGGTCCGAGGAGACCCAGTACTTC. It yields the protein CASSDFRSEETQYF. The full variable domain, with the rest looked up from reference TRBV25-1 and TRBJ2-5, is EADIYQTPRYLVIGTGKKITLECSQTMGHDKMYWYQQDPGMELHLIHYSYGVNSTEKGDLSSESTVSRIRTEHFPLTLESARPSHTSQYLCASSDFRSEETQYFGPGTRLLVL.